What follows are 18 T cell receptor beta chains derived from one specimen sequenced in a study of T-cell reconstitution after alpha-beta-depleted transplantation in children. Preparation of the TCRbeta library was carried out with unique molecular identifiers. Using its own MiXCR run on the PCR reads, TCRdb lists one record per CDR3 protein. This sample has fewer than 400,000 distinct CDR3 sequences, with over 20% found just once. Sequenced material: PBMCs, mostly from graft donor cells, taken 180 days after TCRalphabeta/CD19-depleted stem cell transplant. The receptors shown here come from a male patient younger than 18 who had a stem cell transplant for acute lymphoblastic leukemia, so the T cells may come from the graft donor.

The chain links TRBV27 to TRBJ2-1, with 14 bases lining up with TRBD2. With 5 bases clipped from V and 4 bases from J, the junction kept 16 bases outside the gene matches. The CDR3 extends over 20 amino acids. The V gene's germline CDR1 is MNHEY and CDR2 SMNVEV (reference sequence). The CDR3 loop is CASSLPPGLAGVWLYNEQFF. CDR3 nucleotide sequence: TGTGCCAGCAGTCTTCCTCCGGGACTAGCGGGAGTGTGGCTATACAATGAGCAGTTCTTC.

The V call is TRBV5-1, the J call TRBJ1-5; D is uncertain. The CDR3 extends over 13 amino acids. Germline V gene data show CDR1 as SGHRS and CDR2 as YFSETQ. V lost 3 bases and J lost 7, with 11 bases in between. The CDR3 nucleotides are TGCGCCAGCAGCTCGTCTCCCGCCCAGCCCCAGCATTTT. Amino acid sequence: CASSSSPAQPQHF.

The CDR3 coding sequence is TGTGCCAGCAGCTCGGGACCCACAGATACGCAGTATTTT. Its translation is CASSSGPTDTQYF. V gene TRBV7-9 combines with J gene TRBJ2-3; TRBD1 or TRBD2 may be the D gene (5 bases each). V dropped 4 bases and J dropped 2 bases, with 7 bases sitting between them. The germline V gene has CDR1 SEHNR and CDR2 FQNEAQ (reference sequence). The CDR3 is made up of 13 amino acids.

In its sample, this clonotype was seen a few times. The DNA of the CDR3 is TGTGCCAGCAGCCAGGTCGTTATGGACAGCTCTGGGGCCAACGTCCTGACTTTC. Translated: CASSQVVMDSSGANVLTF. This chain joins TRBV4-2 and TRBJ2-6; the D gene is possibly TRBD1 (6 bases). V was shortened by 3 bases and J by 0 bases, with 15 bases between the two germline ends. This CDR3 is 18 amino acids long. Per the germline V gene, CDR1 is LGHNA and CDR2 is YNFKEQ.

This rearrangement joins TRBV5-1 to TRBJ1-1; D ambiguous. V was shortened by 0 bases and J by 4 bases, with 7 bases between the two germline ends. Germline V gene data show CDR1 as SGHRS and CDR2 as YFSETQ. The CDR3 covers 13 residues. The CDR3 here is CASSLGWVTEAFF. CDR3 nucleotides: TGCGCCAGCAGCTTGGGATGGGTCACTGAAGCTTTCTTT.

This clonotype was seen a few times. The CDR3 DNA reads as TGTGCCAGCAGGATCACAAACGGACAGTACAATGAGCAGTTCTTC. Protein product: CASRITNGQYNEQFF. This rearrangement joins TRBV7-9 to TRBJ2-1, with D maybe TRBD1 (6 bases). The germline V and J ends were trimmed by 6 bases and 4 bases, with 16 bases remaining between them. Germline CDR1 SEHNR, CDR2 FQNEAQ (reference sequence). The CDR3 consists of 15 residues.

The genes are TRBV7-9 and TRBJ2-2; D not certain. Germline V gene sequence: CDR1 SEHNR, CDR2 FQNEAQ (reference sequence). Between the trimmed V and J ends, which lost 3 bases and 9 bases, there was a span of 5 bases. The CDR3 spans 11 residues. CDR3: CASSLARELFF. The CDR3 DNA reads as TGTGCCAGCAGCTTGGCAAGGGAGCTGTTTTTT.

The chain has TRBV3-1 and TRBJ2-1, with 8 bases matching TRBD2. V was clipped by 2 bases and J by 4 bases; unmatched bases: 10. The germline CDR1 and CDR2 sequences are LGHDT and YNNKEL (reference sequence). CDR3 length: 17 amino acids. The CDR3 nucleotides are TGTGCCAGCAGCCAAAGGGGGGGACTAGGAATATACAATGAGCAGTTCTTC. It encodes CASSQRGGLGIYNEQFF.

This clonotype was picked up a small number of times. The CDR3, as DNA: TGTGCCACCAGCAGAGACCAGGCAGCTAACTATGGCTACACCTTC. Its protein product is CATSRDQAANYGYTF. The V and J genes are TRBV15 and TRBJ1-2; no firm D call. This CDR3 region has 15 residues. V lost 0 bases and J 0 bases, leaving 8 bases between the germline ends. Germline lookup yields CDR1 LNHNV and CDR2 YYDKDF (reference sequence).

This clonotype was found a few times. The chain couples TRBV5-1 to TRBJ2-7, with no clear D. Germline V gene data show CDR1 as SGHRS and CDR2 as YFSETQ. The CDR3 is made up of 14 amino acids. The V end lost 0 bases, the J end lost 3 bases, and 10 bases lay between the germline ends. CDR3: CASSLVAPNYEQYF. The CDR3 coding sequence is TGCGCCAGCAGCTTGGTTGCGCCGAACTACGAGCAGTACTTC.

This clonotype was counted between two and nine times. The chain is built from TRBV6-4 and TRBJ2-1; possibly TRBD1 or TRBD2 for D (6 bases each). The germline gives CDR1 MRHNA, CDR2 SNTAGT. This CDR3 is 17 amino acids long. V lost 2 bases and J 5 bases, leaving 19 bases between the germline ends. DNA of the CDR3: TGTGCCAGCAGTGACAAAGGGGGGCTAGAAGGACACAATGAGCAGTTCTTC. Encoded protein: CASSDKGGLEGHNEQFF.

The chain recombines TRBV5-1 with TRBJ2-3; 13 nucleotides match TRBD2. Germline CDR1 reads SGHRS; CDR2 reads YFSETQ. V was clipped by 6 bases and J by 0 bases; unmatched bases: 10. The CDR3 runs 18 residues. CDR3 DNA sequence: TGCGCCAGCACCTGGGGACTAGCGGGATTTCTTAGCACAGATACGCAGTATTTT. Translation: CASTWGLAGFLSTDTQYF.

Points on this clonotype: One end of the junction is discordant with germline, which a read error may explain. The chain's CDR3 is CASTAAPTSGRASF. CDR3 DNA: TGCGCCAGCACCGCGGCTCCAACTAGCGGGAGGGCCTCTTTC. V and J are TRBV5-1 and TRBJ2-7; 13 bases agree with TRBD2. This CDR3 region has 14 residues. Per the germline V gene, CDR1 is SGHRS and CDR2 is YFSETQ.

This clonotype was seen a handful of times. The chain couples TRBV5-6 to TRBJ1-2; 7 bases agree with TRBD1. The CDR3 is 13 residues long. V shed 4 bases, J shed 5 bases, and the junction held 5 bases outside the gene matches. CDR1 and CDR2 from the germline V gene are SGHDT and YYEEEE. The CDR3 region has the DNA TGTGCCAGCAGCGACGGACAGGTGTATGGCTACACCTTC. It is translated as CASSDGQVYGYTF.

There are many counts of this clonotype. The chain joins TRBV5-1 to TRBJ2-7, with D possibly being TRBD1 or TRBD2 (5 bases each). The CDR3 has 15 residues. V lost 3 bases to trimming and J lost 3 bases, with 16 bases between them. Looked up from germline, CDR1 is SGHRS and CDR2 is YFSETQ. The CDR3: CASSWGPDGDYEQYF. The CDR3 DNA reads TGCGCCAGCAGCTGGGGACCGGACGGGGACTACGAGCAGTACTTC.

Only a few counts were recorded for this clonotype. The V gene is TRBV11-2, the J gene TRBJ2-7; D gene ambiguous. V lost 3 bases and J 9 bases, leaving 15 bases between the germline ends. This CDR3 spans 13 amino acids. Looked up from germline, CDR1 is SGHAT and CDR2 is FQNNGV. In DNA form, the CDR3 reads TGTGCCAGCAGCTTTCAAGGGCTTGGGGTGCAGTACTTC. This gives the protein CASSFQGLGVQYF.

This clonotype occurred a few times. The V call is TRBV15, the J call TRBJ2-1; 7 bases align to TRBD1. CDR3 size: 16 residues. Trimming removed 3 bases from V and 3 bases from J; junction bases left unmatched: 8. Germline V gene lookup returns CDR1 LNHNV and CDR2 YYDKDF (reference sequence). The CDR3 nucleotides are TGTGCCACCAGCAGTCCCGGACAGGCTTACTACAATGAGCAGTTCTTC. Its translation is CATSSPGQAYYNEQFF.

This clonotype occurred many times. The genes are TRBV5-1 and TRBJ2-1; TRBD2 matches 9 bases. From germline, CDR1 is SGHRS and CDR2 YFSETQ. V was clipped by 1 base and J by 3 bases; unmatched bases: 5. The CDR3 length is 16 residues. DNA for the CDR3: TGCGCCAGCAGCTTGATAGCGGGAGTTGTCTACAATGAGCAGTTCTTC. Its translation is CASSLIAGVVYNEQFF.